One sample yielded the 29 T cell receptor beta chains listed below, sequenced in a study of T cell responses to AZD1222 COVID-19 vaccine. This table comes from immunoSEQ multiplex PCR, and its TCRdb copy is limited to in-frame clones, with some not included. This table has around 130,000 clones, about 90% appearing once. The sample here was peripheral blood, taken on day 0 of AZD1222 vaccination. The receptors shown here come from an adult in good health.

CDR3: CASSHPRAGRNYGYTF. The CDR3 nucleotides are TGTGCCAGCAGCCACCCCAGGGCAGGGCGGAACTATGGCTACACCTTC. This chain uses TRBV9 with TRBJ1-2, with TRBD1 as a possible D gene (5 bases). CDR1 and CDR2 from the germline V gene are SGDLS and YYNGEE. The CDR3 has 16 amino acids. The V end lost 4 bases, the J end lost 2 bases, and 18 bases lay between the germline ends.

The count of this clone is one. The gene calls are TRBV9 and TRBJ1-3, with TRBD1 as a possible D gene (5 bases). Trimming left V 0 bases short and J 0 bases short, with 10 bases between. The CDR3 covers 16 residues. Per germline, CDR1 SGDLS and CDR2 YYNGEE. In DNA, the CDR3 is TGTGCCAGCAGCGTAGGGCAGGGAAACTCTGGAAACACCATATATTTT. As protein: CASSVGQGNSGNTIYF.

The J gene is TRBJ1-2, the V gene TRBV5-1; 7 positions match TRBD1. The CDR3 totals 15 residues. V lost 3 bases and J lost 4; bases outside the gene matches: 9. The germline V gene has CDR1 SGHRS and CDR2 YFSETQ. This CDR3 reads CASSSSPGQSYGYTF. CDR3 nucleotide sequence: TGCGCCAGCAGCTCCTCCCCGGGACAGAGCTATGGCTACACCTTC.

This sequence joins TRBV6-5 and TRBJ1-2; 7 bases line up with TRBD1. V shed 0 bases and J 6 bases; nucleotides not matched to a gene: 10. Germline assignment: CDR1 MNHEY and CDR2 SVGAGI. This CDR3 comprises 16 residues. CDR3 sequence (DNA): TGTGCCAGCAGTTACTCCGGGGCAGGGGGAATCGATGGCTACACCTTC. This translates into CASSYSGAGGIDGYTF.

This chain connects TRBV3-1 (or the pseudogene TRBV3-2) to TRBJ2-3; 11 bases map to TRBD1. Germline V CDR1 and CDR2: LGHDT, YNNKEL (reference sequence). The junction had 5 bases not matched to a gene; V was cut back by 3 bases and J by 3 bases. This CDR3 has 16 residues. Written as DNA, the CDR3 is TGTGCCAGCAGCCAGGACAGGGGGCTAGGGACAGATACGCAGTATTTT. This codes for CASSQDRGLGTDTQYF.

The rearrangement joins TRBV5-1 to TRBJ2-2; a weak D match, TRBD2 (5 bases). Trimming left V 3 bases short and J 0 bases short, with 18 bases between. This CDR3 is built from 18 residues. Germline V gives CDR1 SGHRS, CDR2 YFSETQ. The CDR3 loop is CASSSALGLQTNTGELFF. Here the CDR3 DNA reads TGCGCCAGCAGCTCGGCGCTCGGACTGCAGACGAACACCGGGGAGCTGTTTTTT.

This rearrangement joins TRBV9 to TRBJ1-6, with D unresolved. This CDR3 comprises 12 residues. Germline V gives CDR1 SGDLS, CDR2 YYNGEE. V lost 3 bases and J lost 7, with 5 bases in between. Here the CDR3 reads CASSGGNSPLHF. DNA for the CDR3: TGTGCCAGCAGCGGTGGCAATTCACCCCTCCACTTT. The full variable domain, with the rest looked up from reference TRBV9 and TRBJ1-6, is DSGVTQTPKHLITATGQRVTLRCSPRSGDLSVYWYQQSLDQGLQFLIQYYNGEERAKGNILERFSAQQFPDLHSELNLSSLELGDSALYFCASSGGNSPLHFGNGTRLTVT.

This chain joins TRBV6-6 and TRBJ1-3, with a weak D call TRBD1 (5 bases). The CDR3 totals 16 residues. Germline V gene data show CDR1 as MNHNY and CDR2 as SVGAGI (reference sequence). Trimming cost V 6 bases and J 0 bases, with 15 bases left between them. Here the CDR3 DNA reads TGTGCCAGCAGAATCCTTGAGGGGAGCTCTGGAAACACCATATATTTT. Protein product: CASRILEGSSGNTIYF.

The rearrangement links TRBV19 to TRBJ1-2; TRBD1 matches 9 bases. The CDR3 has 16 residues. The junction had 8 bases not matched to a gene; V was cut back by 4 bases and J by 2 bases. Germline values: CDR1 LNHDA, CDR2 SQIVND (reference sequence). CDR3 DNA: TGTGCCAGTAGTACCCTAGAGACAGGGGGAAACTATGGCTACACCTTC. Its protein product is CASSTLETGGNYGYTF.

This sequence joins TRBV2 and TRBJ1-6; D unresolved. Germline V gene sequence: CDR1 SNHLY, CDR2 FYNNEI. CDR3 size: 15 residues. V dropped 4 bases and J dropped 10 bases, with 17 bases sitting between them. CDR3 loop: CASSARAGGRSPLHF. The CDR3 DNA reads as TGTGCCAGCAGTGCCAGAGCAGGAGGAAGATCACCCCTCCACTTT.

The chain is built from TRBV3-1 (or the pseudogene TRBV3-2) and TRBJ1-5; a weak D match, TRBD1 (5 bases). The CDR3 spans 15 residues. Trimming stripped 4 bases from V and 3 bases from J, with 13 bases between. Germline values: CDR1 LGHDT, CDR2 YNNKEL (reference sequence). The chain's CDR3 is CASSPSGTPNQPQHF. In nucleotides, the CDR3 is TGTGCCAGCAGCCCTTCCGGGACCCCCAATCAGCCCCAGCATTTT.

This rearrangement joins TRBV5-1 to TRBJ2-2; 7 bases are a match to TRBD2. V trimming: 7 bases; J trimming: 4 bases; junction bases outside the gene matches: 16. The V gene's germline CDR1 is SGHRS and CDR2 YFSETQ. The length of the CDR3 is 17 residues. The CDR3 region has the DNA TGCGCCAGCCGCCAACACGGGACGGGGGGAAGCACCGGGGAGCTGTTTTTT. It translates to CASRQHGTGGSTGELFF.

With regard to this clone: The junction departs from germline at one end; a sequencing error may be responsible. The chain couples TRBV18 to TRBJ1-5, with 7 bases that match TRBD1. The CDR3 totals 15 residues. Germline V CDR1 and CDR2: KGHSH, LQKENI. The CDR3 DNA is TGTGCCAGCTCGCCACAGGGGATTGGCAATCAGCCCCAGCATTTT. Amino acid sequence: CASSPQGIGNQPQHF.

CDR3 amino acids: CASSEIRDRYNEQFF. DNA of the CDR3: TGTGCCAGCAGCGAGATCCGGGACAGATACAATGAGCAGTTCTTC. The gene calls are TRBV6-5 and TRBJ2-1; 7 bases align to TRBD1. Looked up from germline, CDR1 is MNHEY and CDR2 is SVGAGI. The V segment lost 6 bases and the J segment 4 bases; nucleotides outside the gene matches: 9. The CDR3 loop spans 15 amino acids.

This chain links TRBV7-9 with TRBJ1-1; 7 bases map to TRBD1. The CDR3 consists of 13 residues. Germline trimming cut 5 bases from V and 7 bases from J; bases unmatched to any gene: 7. CDR1 and CDR2 from the germline V gene are SEHNR and FQNEAQ (reference sequence). CDR3 sequence (DNA): TGTGCCAGCAGCAGACAACGGGACAGTGAAGCTTTCTTT. Residues: CASSRQRDSEAFF.

The J gene is TRBJ1-1, the V gene TRBV30; D remains ambiguous. This CDR3 spans 15 amino acids. Germline V lookup: CDR1 GTSNPN, CDR2 SVGIG (reference sequence). V was cut by 0 bases and J by 0 bases, with 11 bases left in between. CDR3 region: CAWSVGITVNTEAFF. CDR3 bases: TGTGCCTGGAGTGTAGGGATTACAGTGAACACTGAAGCTTTCTTT.

The chain is built from TRBV5-6 and TRBJ2-1; D call uncertain. CDR1 and CDR2 (germline): SGHDT, YYEEEE. This CDR3 contains 13 residues. Deletions cut 4 bases from V and 1 base from J, with 6 bases between. CDR3 loop: CASSTSSYNEQFF. CDR3 nucleotides: TGTGCCAGCAGCACCAGTTCCTACAATGAGCAGTTCTTC.

The gene calls are TRBV7-9 and TRBJ1-1; D remains unclear. The CDR3 runs to 13 residues. Germline V lookup: CDR1 SEHNR, CDR2 FQNEAQ (reference sequence). Trimming shortened V by 2 bases and J by 4 bases, and 8 bases separated the two germline ends. CDR3 in DNA: TGTGCCAGCAGCTTACGGAGTCGCACTGAAGCTTTCTTT. Residues: CASSLRSRTEAFF.

In its sample, this clone was seen a few times. The chain is built from TRBV7-2 and TRBJ2-7, with 11 bases aligning to TRBD2. Trimming removed 5 bases from V and 3 bases from J; junction bases left unmatched: 3. The CDR3 spans 14 residues. Germline V CDR1 and CDR2: SGHTA, FQGNSA. For the CDR3, the DNA is TGTGCCAGCAGCCCCCTAGCGGGAGGCTACGAGCAGTACTTC. The encoded protein is CASSPLAGGYEQYF.

In this sample, this clone turned up once. J is TRBJ2-4 and V is TRBV5-8; 7 bases agree with TRBD2. Germline CDR1 SGHTS, CDR2 YDEGEE. V lost 0 bases and J lost 7; bases outside the gene matches: 4. The CDR3 is made up of 14 amino acids. The CDR3: CASSLEAGVNIQYF. The CDR3 DNA reads as TGTGCCAGCAGCTTGGAGGCGGGAGTCAACATTCAGTACTTC. The full variable domain, completed using reference TRBV5-8 and TRBJ2-4, is EAGVTQSPTHLIKTRGQQATLRCSPISGHTSVYWYQQALGLGLQFLLWYDEGEERNRGNFPPRFSGRQFPNYSSELNVNALELEDSALYLCASSLEAGVNIQYFGAGTRLSVL.

The chain carries TRBV7-9 and TRBJ1-1; the D gene is possibly TRBD1 (6 bases). This CDR3 spans 14 amino acids. The germline gives CDR1 SEHNR, CDR2 FQNEAQ (reference sequence). V lost 0 bases to trimming and J lost 8 bases, with 13 bases between them. The CDR3: CASSLAGQGREAFF. CDR3 bases: TGTGCCAGCAGCTTAGCGGGGCAGGGGCGAGAAGCTTTCTTT.

The CDR3 DNA sequence: TGTGCCAGCAGCGTCGCAGGGGAGAATTCACCCCTCCACTTT. It encodes CASSVAGENSPLHF. The V and J genes are TRBV9 and TRBJ1-6; perhaps TRBD1 as D (6 bases). Germline V CDR1 and CDR2: SGDLS, YYNGEE. The ends were cut back, 2 bases at V and 7 bases at J, with 10 bases in the middle. This CDR3 has 14 residues.

The rearrangement uses TRBV7-2 and TRBJ2-5; weak D call: TRBD2 (5 bases). Germline CDR1 is SGHTA and CDR2 is FQGNSA. V was clipped by 4 bases and J by 5 bases, with 14 bases between them. CDR3 size: 14 residues. This chain's CDR3 is CASSSTGIWETQYF. The CDR3 region has the DNA TGTGCCAGCAGCTCCACCGGGATCTGGGAGACCCAGTACTTC.

The chain is built from TRBV7-8 and TRBJ1-4; the D is unclear. V was pared by 1 base and J by 6 bases, with 12 bases between. The CDR3 sequence is 15 residues long. Germline CDR1 reads SGHVS; CDR2 reads FQNEAQ. CDR3 sequence reads: CASSLGPAVDEKLFF. The CDR3 DNA sequence: TGTGCCAGCAGCTTAGGGCCGGCGGTAGATGAAAAACTGTTTTTT.

The rearrangement uses TRBV30 and TRBJ1-3; no definite D call. With 3 bases removed from V and 0 bases from J, the gap between germline ends came to 9 bases. Germline assignment: CDR1 GTSNPN and CDR2 SVGIG (reference sequence). This CDR3 has 14 residues. CDR3: CAWRVSSSGNTIYF. CDR3 nucleotides: TGTGCCTGGAGAGTTAGTTCCTCTGGAAACACCATATATTTT.

The chain recombines TRBV28 with TRBJ2-4, with 7 bases fitting TRBD1. The CDR3 is made up of 13 amino acids. The germline V gene has CDR1 MDHEN and CDR2 SYDVKM. Trimming took 10 bases from V and 0 from J; bases not matched to a gene: 3. The CDR3 sequence is CATGQIAKNIQYF. CDR3 nucleotide sequence: TGTGCCACGGGACAGATAGCCAAAAACATTCAGTACTTC.

The genes are TRBV15 and TRBJ1-5; possible D gene TRBD1, 5 bases. Looked up from germline, CDR1 is LNHNV and CDR2 is YYDKDF (reference sequence). CDR3 size: 14 residues. The ends were cut back, 1 base at V and 6 bases at J, with 10 bases in the middle. CDR3 protein: CATSRGTSFQPQHF. CDR3 DNA sequence: TGTGCCACCAGCAGAGGGACATCCTTTCAGCCCCAGCATTTT.

This clone appeared a few times. The chain employs TRBV7-9 and TRBJ2-3, with 12 bases identical to TRBD2. Germline CDR1 SEHNR, CDR2 FQNEAQ (reference sequence). This CDR3 is built from 16 residues. V was clipped by 3 bases and J by 4 bases; unmatched bases: 5. The CDR3: CASSFRLAGVSDTQYF. For the CDR3, the DNA is TGTGCCAGCAGCTTCCGACTAGCGGGAGTGTCAGATACGCAGTATTTT.

The chain couples TRBV18 to TRBJ1-1; 7 bases match TRBD1. The CDR3 totals 13 residues. The germline V gene encodes CDR1 KGHSH and CDR2 LQKENI. The trim removed 2 bases at V and 8 bases at J, leaving 5 bases unmatched. The CDR3 DNA follows: TGTGCCAGCTCACCAAACAGGGGACCCGAAGCTTTCTTT. This sequence encodes CASSPNRGPEAFF.